This T cell receptor (beta chain) was identified in a study of blood T cell repertoires in COVID-19. In the study overall: Whether acute or convalescent, the COVID-19 samples came from the United States, Italy and Spain. Nucleic acid was either cDNA or gDNA, and it came from T cells, B-cell-depleted T cells, or PBMCs.

The CDR3 totals 16 residues. Germline assignment: CDR1 LGHNA and CDR2 YSLEER. V was trimmed by 5 bases and J by 6 bases, leaving 22 bases between them. Original data processing: The authors estimated nucleated cell counts from reference gene primer amplification. Clones were read by immunoSEQ multiplex PCR, and TCRdb kept only the in-frame ones, dropping some. V and J calls and clone size are as listed in that table; D and trimming were resolved from the DNA. The sample yields 150,000 to 200,000 clones, more than 75% seen once. The rearrangement joins TRBV4-3 to TRBJ1-1; TRBD1 is a possible D gene (5 bases). Sequencing was done on a sample of peripheral blood. The origin of this receptor is a man in his sixties or seventies with acute or convalescent COVID-19. CDR3 in DNA: TGCGCCAGCAGCAATTGGCCCGACAGTGTTCCATCTGAAGCTTTCTTT. As protein: CASSNWPDSVPSEAFF.